The subject of this entry is one T cell receptor (beta chain). Its recognized antigen is unknown. It has no much larger one-base neighbor in the sample; base qualities were not kept. These data originate in a study of cytomegalovirus exposure and HLA in healthy donors (dated by TCRdb to 2015 to 2018). Background for the entire study: According to an earlier analysis of 550 to 700 of the donors, some 180 million T cells yielded roughly 110 million unique TCR beta sequences and 250 to 350 Gb of sequence data. An early release covering just under 650 HLA-typed donors comprised approximately 290 gigabases of sequencing data and approximately 85 million unique TCR sequences. Of the 300 to 450 genotyped donors, 75% to 85% were placed in the genetic ancestry cluster associated with self-reported Caucasian donors. The study aimed to test whether signatures of past pathogen exposure could be identified by cataloging public T cell receptors. Using immunosequencing, the study profiled T cell repertoires from 500 to 800 subjects and related those repertoires to cytomegalovirus serostatus. Along with the approximately 600-subject first cohort, a separate validation cohort of roughly 110 different subjects was used. The study combined high-throughput TCR immunosequencing, statistical association of individual TCRs with disease status, and machine learning to predict cytomegalovirus infection status. A later analysis re-examined previously published TCR beta repertoires from roughly 650 donors and added high-resolution HLA genotyping to investigate patterns of TCR occurrence. The later analysis used no new phenotypic data to find candidate immune exposures, relying instead on TCR beta sequences and their occurrence across donors. An earlier analysis of 500 to 650 of the donors applied high-throughput TCR beta sequencing to assess whether each TCR beta V gene segment acted as functional or pseudogenic. Donor age, sex, ethnicity and CMV serostatus were collected together with the repertoire data. Genome-wide SNP genotypes for about 65% of the roughly 670 donors were used in a later genetic analysis, which treated that subset as a discovery cohort. All discovery cohort repertoires had been generated on a single sequencing platform. HLA typing included class I and class II loci at four-digit resolution. Typing coverage differed by locus: A, B, C, DRB1 and DQB1 were typed in about 629-640 donors, DQA1 in about 500, DPA1 in over 600, and DPB1 in roughly 450. Roughly 5 DR-DQ haplotypes were handled as single units for association and clustering, since linkage in the cohort was strong. Among about 370 genotyped donors of the cohort, an average of approximately 240,000 unique TCR beta nucleotide sequences was sequenced per donor, of which about 19% were non-productive. On the study overall, not on this receptor specifically: Linkage disequilibrium might explain the correlated functional status among segregating V segments, but an unknown experimental factor could not be ruled out. This cohort had only TCR beta chains sequenced, and the lack of alpha or paired-chain data limited which features could be detected. In the study, about 150 TCR beta chains were listed as associated with cytomegalovirus. The sequencing pipeline was judged likely to have produced a cluster of highly shared sequence variants as a technical artifact. Because the 87-base-pair reads could not distinguish some IMGT-functional V segments, including TRBV6-2 and TRBV6-3, those segments were excluded. Roughly uniform sequencing depth across donors was assumed in presence/absence analyses, although this assumption may not hold. A later analysis found that most CMV-associated TCR beta chains appeared HLA-restricted, with HLA associations seemingly driven largely by CMV exposure. A later analysis reported that several top co-occurrence clusters appeared linked to parvovirus B19, influenza, CMV and Epstein-Barr virus. The classifier was reported to diagnose cytomegalovirus status with high specificity and sensitivity in both the original cohort and the validation cohort. Because some donors lacked HLA typing at each locus, the association tests relied only on the typed subset. When HLA alleles, especially DR and DQ, strongly co-occurred, TCR associations were difficult to assign to individual alleles. A further reported finding was that TCR beta sequences accurately predicted the HLA-A and HLA-B alleles for most subjects in the first cohort. A few of the identified cytomegalovirus-associated TCR beta chains were confirmed in vitro to be specific for cytomegalovirus antigens. In a later analysis, TCR association rates were found to vary across HLA loci, with the most associated TCRs seen for DRB1 alleles and the fewest for HLA-C alleles. Specific HLA alleles were associated with more than 15,000 TCR beta sequences at a false discovery rate of 0.05 in a later analysis. V-gene and J-gene trimming of TCR beta chains was associated with a missense DCLRE1C variant in a later genetic analysis, and the association was replicated in an independent cohort. It was suggested by the authors that the approach could potentially be generalized to other disease states and immunological phenotypes. A later genetic analysis reported fewer N-insertions in productive TCRs among donors in an Asian-associated ancestry cluster than the roughly 700-donor mean. In an earlier analysis of 500 to 650 of the donors, most TCR beta V segments appeared in productive rearrangements about 87% or about 30% of the time, broadly matching IMGT annotations. Fewer than 20 rarely observed V segments, including chromosome 9 orphons, were excluded from the earlier analysis of several hundred of the donors because counts were too low. Most TCR sequences were seen in very few donors, while some public TCRs were found in many individuals. The only immune exposure information available for the cohort was CMV serostatus. Compared with equally common non-associated chains, HLA-associated TCR beta chains in a later analysis were more clonally expanded and had lower generation probabilities.

The cohort comprised approximately 700 healthy bone marrow donors. Cohort members were all nominally healthy when sampled, although unrecorded immune exposures were likely present. The donor tested CMV seronegative and was one of the 352 seronegative cohort members. Each donor provided a peripheral blood sample, and peripheral blood mononuclear cells were used for TCR beta sequencing. The Qiagen DNeasy Blood Extraction Kit was used to extract genomic DNA from the blood cell samples. The receptor library was made with the immunoSEQ multiplex PCR assay. For the multiplex PCR, a mixture combining 60 forward primers for TCR Vbeta segments and 13 reverse primers for TCR Jbeta segments was used. Amplification of the CDR3 region of rearranged TCR beta genes was performed with a multiplex PCR assay on genomic DNA. Amplified TCR beta libraries were sequenced as 87-base-pair reads on the Illumina HiSeq System. As for the original processing: A later analysis tallied around 87 million unique TCR beta chains across the 600 to 700 repertoires, and around 9.9 million of those chains were shared by two or more donors. To remove PCR and sequencing errors, raw reads were error-corrected and collapsed into unique sequences using a nearest-neighbor algorithm that merged closely related sequences. Alignment of CDR3 sequences to IMGT reference sequences was used to assign V, D and J gene segments. For a sequence to be retained, a match of at least six nucleotides to both a V gene segment and a J gene segment was required. Rearrangements were called productive when the CDR3 lacked stop codons and stayed in frame with V and J; all others were non-productive. Following IMGT convention, CDR3 was defined as the stretch from the second conserved V-encoded cysteine up to the conserved J-encoded phenylalanine. The earlier analysis of approximately 590 of the donors excluded any sequence lacking an unambiguous match to a single V gene segment. In an earlier analysis of several hundred of the donors, V segments were called functional above 56.7% productive rearrangements and were called segregating when the between-donor standard deviation exceeded 5%. To diagnose cytomegalovirus status from the catalog of TCR beta chain sequences, a statistical classification framework was built. In a later analysis, TCR nucleotide sequences were compared against IMGT/GENE-DB human TR gene sequences so that V and J genes could be assigned. Using the TCRdist pipeline, a later analysis assigned CDR3 sequences along with most-parsimonious VDJ recombination scenarios. In a later analysis, every TCR beta chain was defined by the combination of its CDR3 amino acid sequence and its V-gene family, and reads without a unique V-gene family were dropped. To address suspected cross-contamination and a sequencing artifact, a later analysis removed roughly 640 highly shared, low-generation-probability nucleotide sequences. A later analysis calculated a clonal expansion index for each public chain from normalized within-repertoire ranks of inferred template counts. Generation probabilities in a later analysis came from a VDJ recombination model fitted to out-of-frame rearrangements, and those results were checked against IGoR. In a later analysis, TCR-TCR, TCR-HLA and TCR-CMV co-occurrence was scored with hypergeometric tests, and a repertoire-size bias correction was applied to TCR pairs. False discovery rates were estimated in a later analysis by permuting HLA or CMV assignments 20 times. In a later analysis, co-occurring TCRs were grouped using DBSCAN, and TCRdist sequence similarity was added for clustering within HLA-allele-positive subsets. Repertoires with fewer than 30,000 or more than 120,000 public chains, plus five repertoires with anomalous nucleotide sharing, were excluded from co-occurrence clustering. TCRdb took over this immuneACCESS table, retaining in-frame rearrangements with V and J assigned. Such tables are incomplete; in checked studies, under half of the missing clones stem from an unresolved V gene, and the remainder is unexplained. That table gives V, J and clone size, and the DNA gave D and trimming. In all, the sample holds about 120,000 clones, and 82% of those were seen once. Of the sample, 1.4% to 1.5% is held by the ten largest clones.

Trimming takes 0 bases from V and 4 bases from J, and the germline ends sit 10 bases apart. The germline V gene provides CDR1 MNHEY and CDR2 SVGAGI. The CDR3 contains 15 residues, cysteine and phenylalanine counted. Just CDR3 DNA is preserved here, 45 bases in frame from base 1. Rearrangement joined TRBV6-5 to TRBJ1-3; TRBD1 might be the D gene, on 5 matching bases. Source material: PBMCs. The source is a woman under 30 in good health and CMV-seronegative. CDR3 reads: CASSYSQGSGNTIYF. At the DNA level, the sequence is TGTGCCAGCAGTTACTCGCAGGGCTCCGGAAACACCATATATTTT.